Each of the 15 T cell receptor beta chains below was sequenced from the same sample in a study of CD8+ T cells in alopecia areata. Extracted RNA was reverse transcribed, and the resulting cDNA served as sequencing template. Assay: immunoSEQ multiplex PCR; the TCRdb copy retains only in-frame clones and omits some. This table holds around 100,000 clones, just under 60% found once. This sample's treatment: oral pan-JAK inhibitor, 5-10 mg twice daily. Sample: CD8+ T cells sorted from blood, taken at approximately week 56, from a patient treated with tofacitinib. The source of these receptors is a human donor with alopecia areata.

The chain couples TRBV7-9 to TRBJ2-3; D gene unclear. CDR1 and CDR2 from the germline V gene are SEHNR and FQNEAQ (reference sequence). Trimming cost V 10 bases and J 1 base, with 12 bases left between them. The CDR3 is made up of 13 amino acids. The CDR3, as DNA: TGTGCCACCTTGGACCTGCGCACAGATACGCAGTATTTT. Translated: CATLDLRTDTQYF.

The chain is built from TRBV11-2 and TRBJ2-7; no reliable D call. Germline assignment: CDR1 SGHAT and CDR2 FQNNGV. The germline V and J ends were trimmed by 3 bases and 6 bases, with 12 bases remaining between them. The CDR3 has 13 residues. The CDR3 reads CASSFELISEQYF. CDR3 nucleotide sequence: TGTGCCAGCAGCTTTGAGCTCATCTCCGAGCAGTACTTC. Combining the CDR3 with reference TRBV11-2 and TRBJ2-7 gives the whole variable domain EAGVAQSPRYKIIEKRQSVAFWCNPISGHATLYWYQQILGQGPKLLIQFQNNGVVDDSQLPKDRFSAERLKGVDSTLKIQPAKLEDSAVYLCASSFELISEQYFGPGTRLTVT.

J is TRBJ1-2 and V is TRBV29-1; 8 bases map to TRBD1. This CDR3 has 13 residues. J gave up 5 bases and V 4 bases, and 6 bases lay outside the gene matches. Germline lookup yields CDR1 SQVTM and CDR2 ANQGSEA. As DNA, the CDR3 is TGCAGCGTTGGTCCAGGACAGGGTTATGGCTACACCTTC. Translating it yields CSVGPGQGYGYTF.

This chain joins TRBV4-1 and TRBJ1-1; 9 nucleotides line up with TRBD1. This CDR3 is 15 amino acids long. Trimming removed 5 bases from V and 4 bases from J; junction bases left unmatched: 8. Germline CDR1 is MGHRA and CDR2 is YSYEKL. The CDR3 sequence is CASSSRTGAGTEAFF. For the CDR3, the DNA is TGCGCCAGCAGCTCCCGGACAGGGGCAGGCACTGAAGCTTTCTTT.

This clone was found a few times. The genes are TRBV7-9 and TRBJ2-7; D call uncertain. The germline gives CDR1 SEHNR, CDR2 FQNEAQ (reference sequence). V lost 5 bases and J lost 6, with 8 bases in between. The CDR3 consists of 11 residues. In DNA form, the CDR3 reads TGTGCCAGCAGCCCGTCCGTCGAGCAGTACTTC. Translated, it gives CASSPSVEQYF.

This clone was recorded once. This chain links TRBV7-9 with TRBJ2-5; no definite D call. Germline loops: CDR1 SEHNR, CDR2 FQNEAQ (reference sequence). The V and J ends lost 2 bases and 5 bases respectively, with 12 bases between them. The CDR3 consists of 14 residues. The CDR3: CASSLWDSRETQYF. The CDR3 DNA reads TGTGCCAGCAGCTTATGGGATTCCAGGGAGACCCAGTACTTC. Looking up the rest from reference TRBV7-9 and TRBJ2-5 gives the full variable domain: DTGVSQNPRHKITKRGQNVTFRCDPISEHNRLYWYRQTLGQGPEFLTYFQNEAQLEKSRLLSDRFSAERPKGSFSTLEIQRTEQGDSAMYLCASSLWDSRETQYFGPGTRLLVL.

The chain has TRBV10-2 and TRBJ1-1, with D possibly matching TRBD1 (6 bases). CDR3 size: 11 residues. Trimming took off 8 bases at V and 7 bases at J, with 11 bases between the two ends. CDR1 is WSHSY, CDR2 SAAADI, per germline. The chain's CDR3 is CASDLTGEAFF. DNA of the CDR3: TGCGCCAGCGATCTGACAGGTGAAGCTTTCTTT.

This clone came up a few times. The CDR3 loop is CASSKGTSYGYTF. In nucleotides, the CDR3 is TGTGCCAGCAGCAAGGGGACCTCCTATGGCTACACCTTC. J is TRBJ1-2 and V is TRBV13, with D possibly TRBD1 on 5 matching bases. V was cut by 5 bases and J by 4 bases, with 11 bases left in between. In germline, CDR1 is PRHDT, CDR2 FYEKMQ (reference sequence). This CDR3 has 13 residues.

This clone was seen a handful of times. The J gene is TRBJ1-4, the V gene TRBV19; D uncertain. The CDR3 totals 14 residues. From germline, CDR1 is LNHDA and CDR2 SQIVND (reference sequence). V dropped 7 bases and J dropped 2 bases, with 11 bases sitting between them. The CDR3 DNA follows: TGTGCCAGTACCCTCCAAGGGACTAATGAAAAACTGTTTTTT. As protein: CASTLQGTNEKLFF.

The chain joins TRBV7-9 to TRBJ1-1; D is unclear. CDR1 and CDR2 (germline): SEHNR, FQNEAQ (reference sequence). Trimming removed 8 bases from V and 1 base from J, with 11 bases in between. This CDR3 is 13 amino acids long. DNA for the CDR3: TGTGCCAGCGGACCGGGGTGGAACACTGAAGCTTTCTTT. Amino acids: CASGPGWNTEAFF.

The chain joins TRBV7-2 to TRBJ2-1; no reliable D call. With 5 bases removed from V and 8 bases from J, the gap between germline ends came to 19 bases. The CDR3 totals 15 residues. Germline V gives CDR1 SGHTA, CDR2 FQGNSA. The CDR3 nucleotides are TGTGCCAGCAGCCCCCGGGCCCCTACCCGCGATGAGCAGTTCTTC. Its translation is CASSPRAPTRDEQFF. The complete variable domain, with remaining parts taken from reference TRBV7-2 and TRBJ2-1, reads GAGVSQSPSNKVTEKGKDVELRCDPISGHTALYWYRQSLGQGLEFLIYFQGNSAPDKSGLPSDRFSAERTGGSVSTLTIQRTQQEDSAVYLCASSPRAPTRDEQFFGPGTRLTVL.

This clone was seen a few times. V is TRBV28 and J is TRBJ1-4; 9 positions agree with TRBD1. Germline trimming cut 3 bases from V and 9 bases from J; bases unmatched to any gene: 8. Per germline, CDR1 MDHEN and CDR2 SYDVKM. The CDR3 has 15 residues. CDR3 sequence: CASSFGTGSSQKLFF. As DNA, the CDR3 is TGTGCCAGCAGTTTTGGGACAGGGAGCTCGCAAAAACTGTTTTTT.

The chain carries TRBV14 and TRBJ2-5, with 8 bases aligning to TRBD1. This CDR3 is 14 amino acids long. With V trimmed by 0 bases and J by 5 bases, 2 bases remained unmatched. In germline, CDR1 is SGHDN, CDR2 FVKESK. The CDR3 sequence: CASSQEQGVETQYF. DNA for the CDR3: TGTGCCAGCAGCCAAGAACAGGGGGTGGAGACCCAGTACTTC.

The table lists this clone with a few counts. The chain combines TRBV11-2 with TRBJ2-1; D not certain. Deletions cut 5 bases from V and 8 bases from J, with 7 bases between. Germline V gene sequence: CDR1 SGHAT, CDR2 FQNNGV. This CDR3 is 11 amino acids long. CDR3 DNA: TGTGCCAGCAGCGTAGCCCATGAGCAGTTCTTC. Its translation is CASSVAHEQFF.

V usage is TRBV7-9 and J usage is TRBJ1-6; D perhaps matches TRBD1 (6 bases). The CDR3 has 14 residues. CDR1 is SEHNR and CDR2 is FQNEAQ in the germline V gene (reference sequence). V was shortened by 7 bases and J by 7 bases, with 14 bases between the two germline ends. The CDR3 spells CASNLQGGNSPLHF. In nucleotides, the CDR3 is TGTGCCAGCAACCTACAGGGTGGGAATTCACCCCTCCACTTT. Variable domain in full (rest from reference TRBV7-9 and TRBJ1-6): DTGVSQNPRHKITKRGQNVTFRCDPISEHNRLYWYRQTLGQGPEFLTYFQNEAQLEKSRLLSDRFSAERPKGSFSTLEIQRTEQGDSAMYLCASNLQGGNSPLHFGNGTRLTVT.